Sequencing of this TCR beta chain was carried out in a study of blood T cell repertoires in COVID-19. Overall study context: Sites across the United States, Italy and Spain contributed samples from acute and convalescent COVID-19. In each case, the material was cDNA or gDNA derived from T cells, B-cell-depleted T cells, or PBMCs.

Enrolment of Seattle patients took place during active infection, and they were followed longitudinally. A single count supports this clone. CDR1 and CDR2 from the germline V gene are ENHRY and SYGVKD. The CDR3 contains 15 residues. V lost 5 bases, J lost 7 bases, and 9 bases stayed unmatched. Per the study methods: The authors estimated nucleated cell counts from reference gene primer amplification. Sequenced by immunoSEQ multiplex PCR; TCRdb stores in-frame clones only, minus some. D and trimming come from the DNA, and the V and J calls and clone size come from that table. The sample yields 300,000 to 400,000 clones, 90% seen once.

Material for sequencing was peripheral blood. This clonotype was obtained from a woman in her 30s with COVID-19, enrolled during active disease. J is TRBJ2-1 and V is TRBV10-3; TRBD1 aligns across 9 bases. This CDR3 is CAISLTGGGFNEQFF. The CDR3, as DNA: TGTGCCATCAGTCTAACAGGGGGCGGATTTAATGAGCAGTTCTTC.